The present entry profiles one T cell receptor beta chain with its context. Authors' processing steps: Amplifying reference gene primers gave estimates of nucleated cell counts. This table comes from immunoSEQ multiplex PCR, and its TCRdb copy is limited to in-frame clones, with some not included. V, J and clone size are those of that table, while D and trimming were read from the DNA. The repertoire consists of roughly 180,000 clones, with approximately 80% occurring once and the leading ten covering approximately 8.6%. This specimen belongs to a study of blood T cell repertoires in COVID-19. Whole-study context: PBMCs, B-cell-depleted T cells, or T cells were the source of the cDNA or gDNA that made up the material.

V lost 6 bases and J lost 10; bases outside the gene matches: 13. Germline lookup yields CDR1 MDHEN and CDR2 SYDVKM. The CDR3 is 16 amino acids. The rearrangement uses TRBV28 and TRBJ2-1; 12 bases are shared with TRBD2. The sequenced material came from peripheral blood. This clonotype was sampled from a woman between 45 and 65 years old with active or convalescent COVID-19. CDR3 DNA sequence: TGTGCCAGCAGGGTACCTGGGCTAGCGGGGGGGGGAGAGCAGTTCTTC. Its protein is CASRVPGLAGGGEQFF.